A selection of T cell receptor beta chains follows, all from one sample in a study of T cells after yellow fever vaccination. TCRdb redid the calling of the 5' RACE reads with MiXCR, one entry per CDR3 protein. The sample contains under 50,000 distinct CDR3 sequences, about 6.3% of which appear only once. The source material was PBMCs, either bulk or a sorted T-cell subset (CD4+, CD8+, memory, or dextramer-sorted; not recorded which), sampled 45 days after the yellow fever booster vaccination. Receptor source: a young man who received the YFV17D yellow fever vaccine. Each CDR3 is given with its conserved first and last residue. A D gene is named only where the DNA matches it firmly. Expanded clones get a size class; other rows say once, few or many, or leave the size out.

-	TRBV10-3	-	TRBJ1-5	TGTGCCATCAGCCCTGGAGGAGGAAGCAATCAGCCCCAGCATTTT	CAISPGGGSNQPQHF
many	TRBV20-1	-	TRBJ2-7	TGCAGTGCTACGACAGGCACCTACGAGCAGTACTTC	CSATTGTYEQYF
few	TRBV20-1	-	TRBJ2-7	TGCAGTGCCAGCAGGCAGGGGGGTTCCTACGAGCAGTACTTC	CSASRQGGSYEQYF
many	TRBV6-5	TRBD1	TRBJ2-3	TGTGCCAGCAGTCCCAGTACACAGGGGGCCACAGATACGCAGTATTTT	CASSPSTQGATDTQYF
-	TRBV5-1	TRBD2	TRBJ2-7	TGCGCCAGCAGCTTGGCGGGTAGCGGGAACTACGAGCAGTACTTC	CASSLAGSGNYEQYF
few	TRBV29-1	-	TRBJ1-4	TGCAGCGCCGGGCTGGGGACCACTAATGAAAAACTGTTTTTT	CSAGLGTTNEKLFF
-	TRBV18	-	TRBJ2-1	TGTGCCAGCTCACCACGGACTGGAAGTTACAATGAGCAGTTCTTC	CASSPRTGSYNEQFF
many	TRBV15	-	TRBJ2-2	TGTGCCACCAGCAGAGATCGGGAGAGTTCTGGGGAGCTGTTTTTT	CATSRDRESSGELFF
many	TRBV4-2	-	TRBJ2-5	TGTGCCAGCGGCCCCGTAGGGAACCTAGGGGTGGTTCAAGAGACCCAGTACTTC	CASGPVGNLGVVQETQYF
many	TRBV7-2	-	TRBJ2-1	TGTGCCAGCAGCCTAAGGGACGGTAAATACAATGAGCAGTTCTTC	CASSLRDGKYNEQFF
-	TRBV6-2/TRBV6-3	TRBD1	TRBJ2-7	TGTGCCAGCAGTTACTCGGGACAGGGTCGCTACGAGCAGTACTTC	CASSYSGQGRYEQYF
many	TRBV7-2	-	TRBJ2-1	TGTGCCAGCAGCTTAGTCTTTAGGGGGGGCGGGAATAATGAGCAGTTCTTC	CASSLVFRGGGNNEQFF
few	TRBV20-1	-	TRBJ1-5	TGCAGTGCTGATTCCCCCGGGCTCCGGGCCCGCAATCAGCCCCAGCATTTT	CSADSPGLRARNQPQHF
many	TRBV7-2	-	TRBJ2-7	TGTGCCAGCACTCCCGGTTTTAGCAGACACTACGAGCAGTACTTC	CASTPGFSRHYEQYF
few	TRBV6-5	TRBD1	TRBJ2-7	TGTGCCAGCAGTTCGGGACAGGGTTTCTACGAGCAGTACTTC	CASSSGQGFYEQYF
few	TRBV7-9	-	TRBJ2-5	TGTGCCAGCAGCGAGACTGGGGCCGGGACCCAGTACTTC	CASSETGAGTQYF
many	TRBV7-9	-	TRBJ2-3	TGTGCCAGCAGCTTCCTCGCAGATACGCAGTATTTT	CASSFLADTQYF
many	TRBV7-2	TRBD2	TRBJ2-7	TGTGCCAGCACCGTAGCGGGAGGGCCGTACTACGAGCAGTACTTC	CASTVAGGPYYEQYF
-	TRBV7-2	TRBD2	TRBJ2-2	TGTGCCAGCAGCTATTGGACTAGCGTCAACGGGGAGCTGTTTTTT	CASSYWTSVNGELFF
many	TRBV4-3	-	TRBJ2-3	TGCGCCAGCAGCTTACGTCGGGACGGAGTGGGAGATACGCAGTATTTT	CASSLRRDGVGDTQYF
many	TRBV29-1	-	TRBJ2-7	TGCAGCGTAGTTGGTGTGGGACTTTACGAGCAGTACTTC	CSVVGVGLYEQYF
-	TRBV5-1	TRBD2	TRBJ2-7	TGCGCCAGCAGCTCTAATCCGGGACTAGTAAACGAGCAGTACTTC	CASSSNPGLVNEQYF
many	TRBV20-1	TRBD1	TRBJ2-1	TGCAGTGAAATCGCCTCCGGGACAGGGGGTGGCAATGAGCAGTTCTTC	CSEIASGTGGGNEQFF
many	TRBV7-7	TRBD1	TRBJ2-1	TGTGCTAGCAGCTTAGGACAGGGGGGCGCCTATGAGCAGTTCTTC	CASSLGQGGAYEQFF
medium-sized	TRBV11-2	TRBD2	TRBJ2-2	TGTGCCAGCAGCTTAGAAGGACTAGCGGGGTTTACGAACACCGGGGAGCTGTTTTTT	CASSLEGLAGFTNTGELFF
many	TRBV7-2	-	TRBJ2-3	TGTGCCAGCAGCTTAGCTGGGACCTCGACTGGAGATACGCAGTATTTT	CASSLAGTSTGDTQYF
many	TRBV5-1	-	TRBJ2-3	TGCGCCAGCAGCTTGGGCAGCGAAAGAGATACGCAGTATTTT	CASSLGSERDTQYF
many	TRBV20-1	-	TRBJ1-5	TGCAGTGCCGGAGGGATCGGTAGTCAGCCCCAGCATTTT	CSAGGIGSQPQHF
-	TRBV27	-	TRBJ1-2	TGTGCCAGCAGTTTATATGTAAACTATGGCTACACCTTC	CASSLYVNYGYTF
-	TRBV28	-	TRBJ2-6	TGTGCCAGCAGTTTAGTCTCTGGGGCCAACGTCCTGACTTTC	CASSLVSGANVLTF
many	TRBV7-2	TRBD2	TRBJ2-3	TGTGCCAGCAGCGCCACTAGCGGGAGGGTAGATACGCAGTATTTT	CASSATSGRVDTQYF
many	TRBV12-3/TRBV12-4	-	TRBJ2-3	TGTGCCAGCAGTCAACCCGGGACTCGCGCCTCTTTT	CASSQPGTRASF
many	TRBV29-1	-	TRBJ2-4	TGCAGCGTTGTTCTGGTCGCGGTGTCCAAAAACATTCAGTACTTC	CSVVLVAVSKNIQYF
many	TRBV4-2	-	TRBJ2-7	TGTGCCAGCAGCCAAGTAGGTGGGGAATACGAGCAGTACTTC	CASSQVGGEYEQYF
many	TRBV3-1	-	TRBJ1-1	TGTGCCAGCACCCAAGGTGGGTTCGCTGAAGCTTTCTTT	CASTQGGFAEAFF
many	TRBV20-1	-	TRBJ2-7	TGCAGTGCTAGAGGGATAAACTACGAGCAGTACTTC	CSARGINYEQYF
many	TRBV14	TRBD2	TRBJ2-1	TGTGCCAGCAGCCAATGGAGTAGCGGGACCGGTGAGCAGTTCTTC	CASSQWSSGTGEQFF
many	TRBV29-1	-	TRBJ1-2	TGCAGCGTTGAATCCGCCGAGTCTATTACCTCGGCTGGCTACACCTTC	CSVESAESITSAGYTF
many	TRBV12-3/TRBV12-4	TRBD2	TRBJ2-3	TGTGCCAGCAGTTCCGGGACTAGGAACACGCAGTATTTT	CASSSGTRNTQYF
many	TRBV20-1	-	TRBJ2-2	TGCAGTGCCCCAGAGGCCGGGGAGCTGTTTTTT	CSAPEAGELFF
-	TRBV6-1	-	TRBJ2-1	TGTGCCAGCTGGGGGGCGGGCCACTACAATGAGCAGCTCTTC	CASWGAGHYNEQLF
many	TRBV5-8	TRBD1	TRBJ1-5	TGTGCCAGCAGCTACGGACAGGGGCGAAATCAGCCCCAGCATTTT	CASSYGQGRNQPQHF
-	TRBV5-4	TRBD2	TRBJ2-1	TGTGCCAGCAGCTCCGGGGGGGGTGCAATTTCCTACAATGAGCAGTTCTTC	CASSSGGGAISYNEQFF
few	TRBV12-3/TRBV12-4	-	TRBJ1-5	TGTGCCAGCACCACCGGGACTCTAAGACAGCCCCAGCATTTT	CASTTGTLRQPQHF
many	TRBV20-1	TRBD2	TRBJ2-7	TGCAGTGCTAGAGATCCCCAGCGGGACTACGAGCAGTACTTC	CSARDPQRDYEQYF
-	TRBV5-6	-	TRBJ2-3	TGTGCCAGCAGCTTGGAAATTCGATCGAGTGGAACAGATACGCAGTATTTT	CASSLEIRSSGTDTQYF
many	TRBV20-1	TRBD2	TRBJ2-2	TGCAGTGCTAGGGGCCCGGGGGGGCCCCGGGAGCTGTTTTTT	CSARGPGGPRELFF
few	TRBV6-1	TRBD2	TRBJ2-7	TGTGCCAGCCGGACTAGCGGGAAAGTGGCCCTCTACGAGCAGTACTTC	CASRTSGKVALYEQYF
many	TRBV6-1	-	TRBJ1-2	TGTGCCAGCAGTGAAATAGCGGGGAACTCTAACTATGGCTACACCTTC	CASSEIAGNSNYGYTF
few	TRBV20-1	-	TRBJ2-7	TGCAGTGCTAGGCGGAGGGTTGACGAGCAGTACTTC	CSARRRVDEQYF
many	TRBV5-1	TRBD2	TRBJ2-5	TGCGCCAGCAGCCCCCCGGGGGGAGCCCAAGAGACCCAGTACTTC	CASSPPGGAQETQYF
many	TRBV19	TRBD2	TRBJ2-1	TGTGCCAGTAGCCTAGGACTAGCGGGAGTCAATGAGCAGTTCTTC	CASSLGLAGVNEQFF
many	TRBV2	-	TRBJ2-6	TGTGCCAGCAGTGAAGCGACCAGGGCGGCTGGGGCCAACGTCCTGACTTTC	CASSEATRAAGANVLTF
-	TRBV12-3/TRBV12-4	-	TRBJ2-7	TGTGCCAGCAGTTTACAGGGTACCTACGAGCAGTACTTC	CASSLQGTYEQYF
-	TRBV20-1	-	TRBJ1-2	TGCAGTGCGCCGGGGGTCAGTAACTATGGCTACACCTTC	CSAPGVSNYGYTF